This entry is about one T cell receptor (beta chain). What it binds is unknown. The junction had 9 bases not matched to a gene; V was cut back by 6 bases and J by 1 base. CDR1 is MDHEN and CDR2 is SYDVKM in the germline V gene. The CDR3 is 16 residues long. The data originate from a study of naive and memory T cell subsets. General observations from the study: Naive repertoires, especially CD8, held a few larger clonotypes, possibly memory cells re-expressing CD45RA. Each distinct alpha or beta sequence counts as one clonotype. In naive cells, over 85% of TCR sequences were seen only once.

The beta constant-region primer was an equimolar mix of two oligonucleotides covering TRBC1 and TRBC2. Nested alpha and beta constant-region primers with the SP2 primer drove four PCR rounds on ligated cDNA. TCRdb used MiXCR to reprocess the UMI-ligation and nested PCR reads, holding one entry per CDR3 protein. The sample has around 100,000 distinct CDR3 sequences, around 15% seen once. Sequencing was done on a sample of naive CD8+ T cells from blood. This chain connects TRBV28 to TRBJ2-1; 7 nucleotides align to TRBD1. The clonotype comes from a human donor in good health. The chain's CDR3 is CASRPKGAGSYNEQFF. The CDR3 DNA reads as TGTGCCAGCAGGCCGAAGGGGGCCGGTTCCTACAATGAGCAGTTCTTC. Complete variable domain (other parts from reference TRBV28 and TRBJ2-1): DVKVTQSSRYLVKRTGEKVFLECVQDMDHENMFWYRQDPGLGLRLIYFSYDVKMKEKGDIPEGYSVSREKKERFSLILESASTNQTSMYLCASRPKGAGSYNEQFFGPGTRLTVL.